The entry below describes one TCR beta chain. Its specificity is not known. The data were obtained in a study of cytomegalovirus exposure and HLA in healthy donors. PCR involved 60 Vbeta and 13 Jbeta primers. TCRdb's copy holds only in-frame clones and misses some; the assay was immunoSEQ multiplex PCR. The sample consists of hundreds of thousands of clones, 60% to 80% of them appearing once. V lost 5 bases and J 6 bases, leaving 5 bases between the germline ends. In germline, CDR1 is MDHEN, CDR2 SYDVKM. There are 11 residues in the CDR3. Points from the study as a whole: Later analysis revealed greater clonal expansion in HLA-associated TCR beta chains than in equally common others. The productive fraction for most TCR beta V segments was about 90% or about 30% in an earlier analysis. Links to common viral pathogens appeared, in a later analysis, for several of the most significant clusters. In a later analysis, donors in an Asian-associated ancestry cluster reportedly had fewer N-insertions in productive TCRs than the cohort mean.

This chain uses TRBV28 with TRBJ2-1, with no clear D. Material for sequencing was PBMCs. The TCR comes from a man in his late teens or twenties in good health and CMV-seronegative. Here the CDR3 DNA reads TGTGCCAGCAGTCCACTCAATGAGCAGTTCTTC. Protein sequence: CASSPLNEQFF.